This T cell receptor beta chain was sequenced during a study of shared clonotypes between healthy human individuals (dated by TCRdb to 2019 to 2021). A note on the overall study: A couple of women and three men aged 18 to 49 years were included in the cohort. To increase sequencing depth and limit assay-specific biases, TCR repertoire library preparation and sequencing were carried out by different laboratories using diverse techniques. Between about 0.85 and 9.5 billion PBMCs per donor were obtained by leukapheresis. For each donor, CD4 naive and CD4 memory were each run on three plates, CD8 naive on two plates, and CD8 memory on one plate. Blood TCR repertoires of roughly five healthy adults were deeply sequenced to estimate repertoire size and the extent of clonotype sharing between individuals. Beyond this particular receptor, the publication reports: Pairwise subsampling indicated that sequencing depth was expected to affect the degree of clonotype sharing among donors. Sharing across several donors was observed for around 4.8% of naive CD4, over 3% of naive CD8, over 2% of memory CD4, and roughly 0.4% of memory CD8 clonotypes. Larger estimated clonotype richness was generally found for naive subsets than for memory subsets. Clonotypes shared by all four sorted-subset donors showed higher generation probabilities than non-shared clonotypes. Sampling was restricted to blood, and TCR repertoires in tissues likely differ from the TCR repertoires found in blood. Rarefaction of sorted-subset datasets indicated incomplete sequencing despite the large sequencing depth. Because the study included a small number of donors, the genetic and exposure-history diversity represented was limited.

Using the deep immunoSEQ assay, multiplex PCR amplified TCR CDR3 regions from genomic DNA. Extracted genomic DNA from each cell subset was spread evenly across all wells of several immunoSEQ 96-well plates, with each plate serving as a replicate. For sorted subsets, roughly 190 ng of genomic DNA, equivalent to around 29,000 T cell genomes, went into each replicate PCR. The purified libraries were quantified using a Qubit 3.0 fluorometer, sized with a Bioanalyzer 2100, and then quantified again using the KAPA Library Quantification kit. A separate single-read 150-cycle Illumina NextSeq 550 flow cell was used to sequence each immunoSEQ 96-well plate. The authors' pipeline ran thus. Because only junctional sequences without quality scores were contained in the immunoSEQ output, filtering matching that applied to full-length reads could not be performed. To assign V/J genes and CDR3, sequences were annotated using PyIR, a Python wrapper for IgBLAST v1.9, with IMGT germline references. Reads were filtered out if the reads had weak V/J assignments (E-value above 1e-6), no CDR3, stop codons, out-of-frame junctions, or ambiguous translated residues. A V3J clonotype was defined by an identical inferred V gene, J gene, and CDR3 amino acid sequence. Percentage overlap between repertoires was calculated by dividing the number of shared unique clonotypes by the size of the smaller repertoire. Richness of each repertoire was evaluated using RTK rarefaction, the Chao1 estimator, and Recon v2.1 estimates of unobserved clonotypes. OLGA was used to compute generation probabilities for all TCRbeta clonotypes that the gDNA method yielded from a handful of donors. What TCRdb holds here is the immuneACCESS table cut down to in-frame rearrangements. Part of the clones is not present; checked against another copy, under half of the missing clones reflect an unresolved V gene, and the others are unexplained. V, J and clone size reflect that table, while D and trimming were determined from the DNA. The sample yields approximately 240,000 clones; 50% to 75% were counted once. 8.5% to 14% of the sample is in the top ten clones.

Sequences MDHEN (CDR1) and SYDVKM (CDR2) are obtained from the germline V gene. The CDR3 has 15 amino acids, counting the end cysteine and phenylalanine. The sequence is cut down to CDR3 DNA, 45 bases in frame from base 1. Trimmed from V: 5 bases; trimmed from J: 5 bases; junction bases lacking a gene match: 10. The sample holds a few counts of this clone. What this receptor recognizes is not known. No qualities accompany the bases; no much larger clone lies one base away. The donors were healthy, HIV-negative adults who had no recently reported acute infections or vaccinations. Every donor was a Caucasian adult living in Nashville, Tennessee, USA. CD4+ T cells were enriched by magnetic negative selection, after which naive cells were positively selected on CD45RA and the negative fraction was taken as the memory subset. Blood was obtained by leukapheresis, after which PBMCs were separated by Ficoll-Histopaque density gradient centrifugation and cryopreserved in liquid nitrogen vapor phase. Analytical flow cytometry was used to check the purity and quantity of each magnetically sorted T cell population. Each sorted fraction had its genomic DNA isolated and then quantified by UV absorbance on a Nanodrop 2000c.

This receptor was obtained from a man younger than 45 in good health. The sequence links TRBV28 to TRBJ2-5, and 8 junctional nucleotides match TRBD1. Sequencing was performed on memory CD4+ T cells sorted from blood. In the paper's terms, the cell subset or site label means: CD45RA-negative fraction. Read as DNA, the sequence is TGTGCCAGCAGTATGCTCACAGGGGGTTCGGAGACCCAGTACTTC. Protein translation: CASSMLTGGSETQYF.